A selection of T cell receptor beta chains follows, all from one sample in a study of blood T cell repertoires in COVID-19. TCRdb keeps only in-frame clones here, not all; method: immunoSEQ multiplex PCR. Among more than 85,000 clones listed, about 88% were seen once. The material sequenced was peripheral blood. These receptors were obtained from a woman between 55 and 75 years old with acute or convalescent COVID-19. Each CDR3 is given with its conserved first and last residue. D genes are given only for firm matches. Some rows have no size entry. The others give once, few or many, or a class for an expanded clone.

>14|-|-|TRBV4-3|TRBJ1-2
TGCGCCAGCAGCCCCCGTTCGGGTTACGGTGGCTACACCTTC
CASSPRSGYGGYTF
>13|-|-|TRBV28|TRBJ1-2
TGTGCCAGCGGAGGCGGCCGCTACTATGGCTACACCTTC
CASGGGRYYGYTF
>14|-|-|TRBV5-6|TRBJ2-7
TGTGCCAGCAGCTTGAATGCGGGGCTAGGCGAGCAGTACTTC
CASSLNAGLGEQYF
>16|-|-|TRBV9|TRBJ1-2
TGTGCCAGCAGCAGATCCGGGACTCTCAAGGACTATGGCTACACCTTC
CASSRSGTLKDYGYTF
>14|-|-|TRBV5-1|TRBJ1-1
TGCGCCAGCAGCTTAGGACAGATGAACACTGAAGCTTTCTTT
CASSLGQMNTEAFF
>15|-|-|TRBV7-6|TRBJ1-3
TGTGCCAGCAGCTCAACGACAGGCACTGGAAACACCATATATTTT
CASSSTTGTGNTIYF
>14|TRBD1|-|TRBV27|TRBJ1-2
TGTGCCAGCAGTTCGGGACAGGGGAGCCATGGCTACACCTTC
CASSSGQGSHGYTF
>14|-|-|TRBV6-1|TRBJ1-3
TGTGCCAGCAGTGAAGCGGGGCGGGGAAACACCATATATTTT
CASSEAGRGNTIYF
>15|-|-|TRBV6-5|TRBJ1-6
TGTGCCAGCAGAACAGGGAGCTCCTATAATTCACCCCTCCACTTT
CASRTGSSYNSPLHF
>15|-|-|TRBV7-6|TRBJ2-5
TGTGCCAGCAGCTCAGAATGGTCCCCACAAGAGACCCAGTACTTC
CASSSEWSPQETQYF
>17|TRBD1|few|TRBV2|TRBJ1-1
TGTGCCAGCACGTACCTCGGGACAGGGGAAGGGGTCACTGAAGCTTTCTTT
CASTYLGTGEGVTEAFF
>15|-|-|TRBV6-5|TRBJ2-2
TGTGCCAGCAGCCCCCGGGACAAGGGACGGGGGGAGCTGTTTTTT
CASSPRDKGRGELFF
>15|-|-|TRBV18|TRBJ2-5
TGTGCCAGCTCACCAACCGGGACAACAAAAGAGACCCAGTACTTC
CASSPTGTTKETQYF
>15|-|-|TRBV5-4|TRBJ2-2
TGTGCCAGCAGCAAGGTCGGAGGATTAACCGGGGAGCTGTTTTTT
CASSKVGGLTGELFF
>15|TRBD1|-|TRBV5-5|TRBJ1-4
TGTGCCAGCAGCTCGCAGGGGGCAACTAATGAAAAACTGTTTTTT
CASSSQGATNEKLFF
>15|TRBD1|-|TRBV18|TRBJ1-2
TGTGCCAGCTCCCGGGTACAGGGGGAGGAATATGGCTACACCTTC
CASSRVQGEEYGYTF
>15|-|-|TRBV30|TRBJ1-1
TGTGCCTGGAGCCCCCCCACGAGGGCTTGGACTGAAGCTTTCTTT
CAWSPPTRAWTEAFF
>13|-|-|TRBV6-5|TRBJ2-3
TGTGCCAGCACCGATAGCTTCACAGATACGCAGTATTTT
CASTDSFTDTQYF
>16|-|-|TRBV7-6|TRBJ1-5
TGTGCCAGCAGCCCCTATGGAGGGCTTACGGATCAGCCCCAGCATTTT
CASSPYGGLTDQPQHF
>14|TRBD1|-|TRBV7-2|TRBJ2-5
TGTGCCAGCTTACGGGACAGGGGTAGGGAGACCCAGTACTTC
CASLRDRGRETQYF
>15|TRBD1|once|TRBV11-2|TRBJ1-2
TGTGCCAGCAGCTTAGCGGCAGGGGGCTGGTCTGGCTACACCTTC
CASSLAAGGWSGYTF
>12|-|-|TRBV29-1|TRBJ1-1
TGCAGCGCCGGACAGAGGAACACTGAAGCTTTCTTT
CSAGQRNTEAFF
>15|-|once|TRBV4-1|TRBJ1-3
TGCGCCAGCAGCCAAAGACAGGACTCTGGAAACACCATATATTTT
CASSQRQDSGNTIYF
>15|TRBD2|-|TRBV19|TRBJ2-7
TGTGCCAGTAGTATCGGTAGCGGGGGGGTTGACGAGCAGTACTTC
CASSIGSGGVDEQYF
>18|TRBD1|-|TRBV3-1/TRBV3-2|TRBJ2-3
TGTGCCAGCAGCCAAGAGGCCAGGGGGATCCCTAGCACAGATACGCAGTATTTT
CASSQEARGIPSTDTQYF